This T cell receptor beta chain was profiled in a study of cytomegalovirus exposure and HLA in healthy donors (dated by TCRdb to 2015 to 2018). Study-wide context: In an earlier analysis of some 610 of the donors, about 260 Gb of sequence data and 90 million to 120 million unique TCR beta sequences from 150 million to 200 million T cells were reported. An early release covering roughly 600 HLA-typed donors comprised about 310 gigabases of sequencing data and around 85 million unique TCR sequences. Of the approximately 370 genotyped donors, 70% to 90% were placed in the genetic ancestry cluster associated with self-reported Caucasian donors. The study was designed to test whether signatures of past pathogen exposure could be identified by cataloging public T cell receptors. The T cell repertoires of 666 subjects were profiled by immunosequencing and related to cytomegalovirus serostatus. Besides the first cohort of more than 650 subjects, a separate validation cohort made up of around 120 different subjects was used. To predict cytomegalovirus infection status, the study brought together high-throughput TCR immunosequencing, statistical association of individual TCRs with disease status, and machine learning. To study patterns of TCR occurrence, a later analysis re-analyzed previously published TCR beta repertoires from 666 donors and added high-resolution HLA genotyping. Rather than using new phenotypic data, the later analysis identified candidate immune exposures from TCR beta sequences and from how often those sequences occurred across donors. In an earlier analysis of 587 of the donors, high-throughput TCR beta sequencing was used to judge whether each TCR beta V gene segment behaved as functional or pseudogenic. Donor age, sex, ethnicity and CMV serostatus were collected together with the repertoire data. In a later genetic analysis, genome-wide SNP genotypes for about three fifths of the roughly 670 donors were used, and that subset was treated as a discovery cohort. All discovery cohort repertoires had been generated using a single sequencing platform. HLA typing included class I and class II loci at four-digit resolution. Typing coverage differed by locus: A, B, C, DRB1 and DQB1 were typed in roughly 629-630 donors, DQA1 in 500 to 550, DPA1 in some 570, and DPB1 in 400 to 480. Four to six DR-DQ haplotypes were handled as single units for association and clustering, since linkage in the cohort was strong. Among 398 genotyped donors of the cohort, an average of around 250,000 unique TCR beta nucleotide sequences was sequenced per donor, of which approximately 19% were non-productive. Beyond this particular receptor, the publication reports: In an earlier analysis of around 600 of the donors, most TCR beta V segments appeared in productive rearrangements about 87% or about 30% of the time, broadly matching IMGT annotations. Linkage disequilibrium might explain the correlated functional status among segregating V segments, but an unknown experimental factor could not be excluded. An association between a missense DCLRE1C variant and V-gene and J-gene trimming of TCR beta chains was found in a later genetic analysis and replicated in an independent cohort. A cluster of highly shared sequence variants was judged likely to represent a technical artifact of the sequencing pipeline. Because counts were too low, seventeen rarely observed V segments, including chromosome 9 orphons, were left out of the earlier analysis of 587 of the donors. In both the original and validation cohorts, the classifier was reported to diagnose cytomegalovirus status with high specificity and sensitivity. In a later analysis, HLA-associated TCR beta chains were found to be more clonally expanded and to have lower generation probabilities than equally common non-associated chains. For the cohort, immune exposure information was limited to CMV serostatus. Three of the identified cytomegalovirus-associated TCR beta chains were confirmed in vitro to be specific for cytomegalovirus antigens. In a later analysis, TCR association rates were found to vary across HLA loci, with the most associated TCRs seen for DRB1 alleles and the fewest for HLA-C alleles. In a later genetic analysis, fewer N-insertions in productive TCRs were reported among donors in an Asian-associated ancestry cluster than the roughly 700-donor mean. In this cohort, only TCR beta chains were sequenced, and detectable features were limited by the absence of alpha or paired-chain data. A further reported finding was that TCR beta sequences accurately predicted the HLA-A and HLA-B alleles for most subjects in the first cohort. Most TCR sequences were observed very rarely across donors, whereas some public TCRs were present in many individuals. In a later analysis, most CMV-associated TCR beta chains were found to appear HLA-restricted, with HLA associations seemingly driven largely by CMV exposure. In a later analysis, several top co-occurrence clusters were reported to appear linked to parvovirus B19, influenza, CMV and Epstein-Barr virus. Sequencing depth was assumed to be roughly uniform across donors in the presence/absence analyses, though that assumption may not hold. Because the 87-base-pair reads could not distinguish some IMGT-functional V segments, including TRBV6-2 and TRBV6-3, those segments were excluded. When HLA alleles, especially DR and DQ, strongly co-occurred, attributing TCR associations to individual alleles was difficult. The authors suggested that the approach could potentially be extended to other disease states and immunological phenotypes. HLA typing was unavailable for some donors at each locus, so association tests used only the typed subset. At a false discovery rate of 0.05, a later analysis linked 15,000 to 20,000 TCR beta sequences to specific HLA alleles. A total of some 180 TCR beta chains were listed by the study as associated with cytomegalovirus.

The CDR3 goes from the cysteine to the phenylalanine over 14 residues. Only the CDR3 part of the read is kept: 42 bases, read in frame from the first base. Sequences SEHNR (CDR1) and FQNEAQ (CDR2) are obtained from the germline V gene (reference sequence). Trimmed from V: 4 bases; trimmed from J: 7 bases; junction bases lacking a gene match: 4. Library prep was done by the immunoSEQ multiplex PCR assay. A mixture of 60 forward primers for TCR Vbeta segments and 13 reverse primers for TCR Jbeta segments was used in the multiplex PCR. The CDR3 region of rearranged TCR beta genes was amplified from genomic DNA by a multiplex PCR assay. The amplified TCR beta libraries were sequenced on the Illumina HiSeq System as 87-base-pair reads. Processing in the source paper ran as follows. Across the 666 repertoires, a later analysis counted around 80 million unique TCR beta chains, 9.5 million to 13 million of which were shared by at least two donors. Raw reads were error-corrected and collapsed into unique sequences by a nearest-neighbor algorithm in which closely related sequences were merged to remove PCR and sequencing errors. To assign V, D and J gene segments, CDR3 sequences were aligned to IMGT reference sequences. For a sequence to be retained, a match of at least six nucleotides was required to both a V gene segment and a J gene segment. Rearrangements were called productive when the CDR3 lacked stop codons and stayed in frame with V and J; all others were non-productive. CDR3 was defined by IMGT convention, running from the second conserved V-encoded cysteine to the conserved J-encoded phenylalanine. The earlier analysis of about 570 of the donors excluded any sequence lacking an unambiguous match to a single V gene segment. An earlier analysis of approximately 590 of the donors classified V segments as functional when productive rearrangements were above 56.7% and as segregating when the standard deviation between donors was above 5%. A statistical classification framework was built for diagnosing cytomegalovirus status from the catalog of TCR beta chain sequences. A later analysis assigned V and J genes by comparing TCR nucleotide sequences with IMGT/GENE-DB human TR gene sequences. Using the TCRdist pipeline, a later analysis assigned CDR3 sequences along with most-parsimonious VDJ recombination scenarios. In a later analysis, every TCR beta chain was defined by the combination of its CDR3 amino acid sequence and its V-gene family, and reads without a unique V-gene family were dropped. In a later analysis, several hundred highly shared, low-generation-probability nucleotide sequences were removed to address suspected cross-contamination and a sequencing artifact. In a later analysis, a clonal expansion index was calculated for each public chain from normalized within-repertoire ranks of inferred template counts. Generation probabilities in a later analysis came from a VDJ recombination model fitted to out-of-frame rearrangements, and those results were checked against IGoR. Hypergeometric tests were used in a later analysis to score TCR-TCR, TCR-HLA and TCR-CMV co-occurrence, with a repertoire-size bias correction applied to the TCR pairs. To estimate false discovery rates, a later analysis permuted the HLA or CMV assignments 20 times. In a later analysis, co-occurring TCRs were grouped using DBSCAN, and TCRdist sequence similarity was added for clustering within HLA-allele-positive subsets. Co-occurrence clustering excluded repertoires with fewer than 30,000 or more than 120,000 public chains, plus five with anomalous nucleotide sharing. Imported from immuneACCESS, the table was reduced by TCRdb to in-frame sequences with V and J called. These copies leave out some clones; in studies compared against another copy, an unresolved V gene accounts for under half, and the cause of the remainder is not known. That table supplies the V and J calls and clone size; D and trimming were determined from the DNA. The sample's records list just over 150,000 clones. Clones ranked in the top ten supply 1.3% of the sample.

The cohort was made up of 500 to 850 healthy bone marrow donors. Cohort members were all nominally healthy when sampled, although unrecorded immune exposures were likely present. The donor tested CMV seronegative, placing the donor among the 350 or so seronegative members of the cohort. A peripheral blood sample was provided by each donor, and peripheral blood mononuclear cells were used for TCR beta sequencing. Genomic DNA was extracted from the blood cell samples with the Qiagen DNeasy Blood Extraction Kit. Points on this clone: Its binding antigen is unknown.

This receptor was taken from an older woman in good health and CMV-seronegative. The chain uses TRBV7-9 and TRBJ1-4, with 9 bases in between that match TRBD1. Sample: PBMCs. The CDR3 loop reads CASSWGQGSEKLFF. The DNA sequence is TGTGCCAGCAGCTGGGGACAGGGAAGTGAAAAACTGTTTTTT.